The clone carrying this TCR beta chain was seen at least ten times. Antigen specificity is unknown. The sample is drawn from a study of T cells after yellow fever vaccination. At the level of the study: When fractions had low cell numbers, they were prepared with SMART-Seq v4 Ultra Low Input. The study's findings and limits: Of the clonotypes, a small share occurred in both CD4 and CD8 compartments. By day 5 rather than day 15, the secondary response had peaked, though it was weaker.

Trimming took 7 bases from V and 5 from J; bases not matched to a gene: 8. Germline V gives CDR1 SQVTM, CDR2 ANQGSEA. The CDR3 has 13 residues. The authors made TCR cDNA by 5'RACE template switching, adding a universal primer site and UMIs. Via MiXCR, TCRdb re-called the 5' RACE reads, giving one row per CDR3 protein. The table shows about 240,000 distinct CDR3 sequences, with 3.6% occurring only once. This receptor was identified in a man between 18 and 35 years old who received the YFV17D yellow fever vaccine. Source: PBMCs, taken 15 days after the yellow fever booster vaccination. The chain employs TRBV29-1 and TRBJ2-5; 9 nucleotides line up with TRBD1. This CDR3 is CSGLQGADETQYF. Here the CDR3 DNA reads TGCAGCGGCCTACAGGGGGCGGATGAGACCCAGTACTTC.